Listed here is a single T cell receptor (beta chain). Its specificity is not known. Treatment here: oral pan-JAK inhibitor, 5-10 mg twice daily. These data originate in a study of CD8+ T cells in alopecia areata. Overall study: Treated patients were given 5 to 10 mg oral tofacitinib twice daily. Points from the study as a whole: Because one nonresponder was included, the link of baseline CD8+ expansion to response is considered uncertain. Scalp repertoires also include resident alphabeta T cells from normal skin.

Germline V CDR1 and CDR2: MDHEN, SYDVKM. The V gene lost 4 bases and the J gene lost 2 bases, with 9 bases spanning the gap. This CDR3 region has 15 residues. As the sequencing template, cDNA was produced by extracting RNA and reverse transcribing it. Libraries were prepared by immunoSEQ multiplex PCR; TCRdb keeps only in-frame clonotypes and omits some of them. The sample consists of 200,000 to 250,000 clones, approximately 38% of them appearing once. The clonotype originates from a human donor with alopecia areata. The material sequenced was CD4+ T cells sorted from blood, taken around week 31, from a patient treated with tofacitinib. V is TRBV28 and J is TRBJ2-6; TRBD1 or TRBD2 may be the D gene (5 bases each). DNA of the CDR3: TGTGCCAGCAGTTCCAGGGAGCCTGGGGCCAACGTCCTGACTTTC. It translates to CASSSREPGANVLTF.